This T cell receptor beta chain was profiled in a study of identical twins. Overall study results and limits: Out-of-frame alpha sequences that twins shared showed excess low generation probability.

The CDR3 consists of 19 residues. Trimming took 7 bases from V and 0 from J, leaving 22 bases between them. Looked up from germline, CDR1 is MRHNA and CDR2 is SNTAGT. For this clonotype: The antigen remains unidentified.

A template switching step contributed a universal primer site, while unique molecular identifiers were present in the cDNA. TCRdb ran MiXCR on the 5' RACE reads and lists one entry per CDR3 protein. The sample comprises approximately 690,000 distinct CDR3 sequences, around 6% of which are singletons, and under 2% rests with the top ten. J is TRBJ2-6 and V is TRBV6-4; perhaps D is TRBD1 or TRBD2 (5 bases each). Sequences were obtained from naive T cells sorted from blood. The source of this sequence is a man between 18 and 29 years old in good health. The CDR3 bases are TGTGCCAGCACCGACCGGGACCCTCAGAGGAACTCTGGGGCCAACGTCCTGACTTTC. Residues: CASTDRDPQRNSGANVLTF.